This TCR beta chain was captured by sequencing in a study of CD8 T cells in ankylosing spondylitis. Study conclusions and caveats: Characteristic, it appeared, of ankylosing spondylitis blood was a TCR beta motif of fewer than 10 highly homologous variants.

Looked up from germline, CDR1 is LGHNA and CDR2 is YNFKEQ. The CDR3 totals 15 residues. V lost 0 bases, J lost 5 bases, and 4 bases stayed unmatched. Each CDR3 protein is one row after TCRdb ran MiXCR on the 5' RACE reads. The sample records some 130,000 distinct CDR3 sequences, over 7% being singletons. This clonotype has a count of ten or more. Its antigen is not known. The rearrangement uses TRBV4-2 and TRBJ2-1; 7 bases are shared with TRBD2. The receptor was isolated from a male donor with ankylosing spondylitis or in good health (not recorded which). The sample consisted of blood, either unsorted or a sorted T cell fraction (not recorded which). CDR3 sequence reads: CASSQELAEHNEQFF. The CDR3 DNA reads as TGTGCCAGCAGCCAAGAGCTAGCGGAGCACAATGAGCAGTTCTTC.